A selection of T cell receptor beta chains follows, all from one sample in a study of blood T cell repertoires in COVID-19. The repertoire was sequenced with immunoSEQ multiplex PCR; TCRdb's copy has only in-frame clones and lacks some. The sample lists roughly 100,000 clones, roughly 86% occurring once. The source material was peripheral blood. The receptors shown here come from a man aged 40-50 years with active or convalescent COVID-19. Each CDR3 is given with its conserved first and last residue. A D gene is named only where the DNA matches it firmly. The listing skips clone size in some rows; elsewhere it reads once, few, many or a size class.

CDR3aa: CASSLAVTYTDTQYF
CDR3nt: TGTGCCAGCAGCTTAGCTGTCACCTACACAGATACGCAGTATTTT
v_gene: TRBV11-2
d_gene: .
j_gene: TRBJ2-3
abundance: .

CDR3aa: CASSIFSTDTQYF
CDR3nt: TGCGCCAGCAGCATCTTTAGCACAGATACGCAGTATTTT
v_gene: TRBV5-1
d_gene: .
j_gene: TRBJ2-3
abundance: .

CDR3aa: CASRDITGGGYGYTF
CDR3nt: TGTGCCAGCAGGGATATAACAGGGGGCGGCTATGGCTACACCTTC
v_gene: TRBV6-5
d_gene: TRBD1
j_gene: TRBJ1-2
abundance: .

CDR3aa: CSVVARGTYEQYF
CDR3nt: TGCAGCGTTGTGGCCCGGGGGACCTACGAGCAGTACTTC
v_gene: TRBV29-1
d_gene: .
j_gene: TRBJ2-7
abundance: .

CDR3aa: CASSIGGGAETQYF
CDR3nt: TGTGCCAGTAGTATTGGCGGGGGGGCCGAGACCCAGTACTTC
v_gene: TRBV19
d_gene: TRBD2
j_gene: TRBJ2-5
abundance: .

CDR3aa: CASSRDRPTDTQYF
CDR3nt: TGTGCCAGCAGTCGTGACAGGCCCACAGATACGCAGTATTTT
v_gene: TRBV14
d_gene: .
j_gene: TRBJ2-3
abundance: few

CDR3aa: CASSTAGTGGYNEQFF
CDR3nt: TGTGCCAGCAGCACGGCCGGGACAGGGGGCTACAATGAGCAGTTCTTC
v_gene: TRBV7-2
d_gene: TRBD1
j_gene: TRBJ2-1
abundance: .

CDR3aa: CARTGRDYGYTF
CDR3nt: TGTGCCAGAACGGGGAGGGACTATGGCTACACCTTC
v_gene: TRBV2
d_gene: .
j_gene: TRBJ1-2
abundance: .

CDR3aa: CASGSQASPLHF
CDR3nt: TGTGCTAGTGGAAGCCAAGCATCACCCCTCCACTTT
v_gene: TRBV12-5
d_gene: .
j_gene: TRBJ1-6
abundance: .

CDR3aa: CASSPSGSSSNQPQHF
CDR3nt: TGTGCCAGCAGCCCTTCGGGGAGTTCTAGCAATCAGCCCCAGCATTTT
v_gene: TRBV14
d_gene: .
j_gene: TRBJ1-5
abundance: .

CDR3aa: CASSIGGGSYEQYF
CDR3nt: TGTGCCAGTAGTATAGGAGGGGGATCCTACGAGCAGTACTTC
v_gene: TRBV19
d_gene: .
j_gene: TRBJ2-7
abundance: .

CDR3aa: CASSLSGSIMNTEAFF
CDR3nt: TGTGCCAGCAGTTTATCTGGTTCTATTATGAACACTGAAGCTTTCTTT
v_gene: TRBV27
d_gene: .
j_gene: TRBJ1-1
abundance: .

CDR3aa: CAIGDRNQPQHF
CDR3nt: TGTGCCATCGGGGACAGAAATCAGCCCCAGCATTTT
v_gene: TRBV10-3
d_gene: TRBD1
j_gene: TRBJ1-5
abundance: .

CDR3aa: CASSRAIGVDNQPQHF
CDR3nt: TGTGCCAGCTCACGGGCTATCGGGGTTGACAATCAGCCCCAGCATTTT
v_gene: TRBV18
d_gene: .
j_gene: TRBJ1-5
abundance: .

CDR3aa: CASSERLGRLTGTEAFF
CDR3nt: TGTGCCAGCAGTGAGAGGTTGGGCAGACTAACCGGGACTGAAGCTTTCTTT
v_gene: TRBV6-1
d_gene: .
j_gene: TRBJ1-1
abundance: .

CDR3aa: CASSLALLDTQYF
CDR3nt: TGTGCCAGCAGCTTGGCCCTGTTGGATACGCAGTATTTT
v_gene: TRBV6-2/TRBV6-3
d_gene: .
j_gene: TRBJ2-3
abundance: .

CDR3aa: CASSFETGRNNEQFF
CDR3nt: TGTGCCAGCAGCTTTGAGACAGGGAGGAACAATGAGCAGTTCTTC
v_gene: TRBV11-2
d_gene: .
j_gene: TRBJ2-1
abundance: .

CDR3aa: CATSRESRTPNTGELFF
CDR3nt: TGTGCCACCAGCAGAGAGTCCAGGACACCCAACACCGGGGAGCTGTTTTTT
v_gene: TRBV15
d_gene: .
j_gene: TRBJ2-2
abundance: .

CDR3aa: CASSRGGSGETQYF
CDR3nt: TGCGCCAGCTCCCGGGGGGGTTCAGGAGAGACCCAGTACTTC
v_gene: TRBV5-1
d_gene: TRBD2
j_gene: TRBJ2-5
abundance: .

CDR3aa: CASSYTQGMGGNTIYF
CDR3nt: TGTGCCAGCAGTTATACTCAGGGGATGGGTGGAAACACCATATATTTT
v_gene: TRBV7-6
d_gene: .
j_gene: TRBJ1-3
abundance: once

CDR3aa: CASSQELWGADPLGKTQYF
CDR3nt: TGCGCCAGCAGCCAAGAACTGTGGGGCGCGGACCCCCTGGGAAAGACCCAGTACTTC
v_gene: TRBV4-3
d_gene: .
j_gene: TRBJ2-5
abundance: .